This T cell receptor (beta chain) was sequenced during a study of T-cell memory formation after mild COVID-19. A single record per CDR3 protein comes from TCRdb applying MiXCR to the 5' RACE reads. The sample includes 250,000 to 350,000 distinct CDR3 sequences, about 17% of them seen just once. Whole-study results and caveats: From day 15 to 85, contracting clones were balanced between CD4 and CD8, whereas later expanders leaned toward CD4+.

Notes on this clonotype: Antigen unknown.

The CDR3 loop spans 16 amino acids. V lost 3 bases and J lost 6; bases outside the gene matches: 11. Material: PBMCs or a T cell subset sorted from them (not recorded which). This chain uses TRBV12-3 or TRBV12-4 with TRBJ1-5, with 7 bases matching TRBD1. This receptor was identified in a man aged 18 to 29 who had mild COVID-19 (a few samples of this study predate the infection). Cell type and time point are not known. CDR3 in DNA: TGTGCCAGCAGTTTCCCCCGGGACAGCGTACTTCAGCCCCAGCATTTT. Its translation: CASSFPRDSVLQPQHF.